This T cell receptor (beta chain) was profiled in a study of T-cell reconstitution after alpha-beta-depleted transplantation in children (TCRdb year 2016). About the study as a whole: The study quantitatively tracked T-cell immune reconstitution after TCRalphabeta/CD19-depleted allogeneic hematopoietic cell transplantation in children using TCR repertoire profiling.

About this clonotype itself: The antigen it binds to is not known. No base quality information exists; no much larger clone differs at one position.

The CDR3 measures 14 amino acids from cysteine to phenylalanine. The read is trimmed to its CDR3 DNA, 42 bases read in frame from base 1. After removal of 4 bases from V and 6 bases from J, the junction retains 5 bases not matched to a gene. For CDR1 and CDR2, the germline V gene lists SGHRS and YFSETQ. Library method: PCR. Instrument on record: Illumina HiSeq 2500. Molecular barcoding was employed in the preparation of TCR libraries, with unique molecular identifiers being used to normalize TCRbeta repertoire quantification. TCRdb itself trimmed the public reads at Q25 with fastp, ran MiXCR and retained productive beta chains. Every distinct CDR3 protein forms one entry, paired with its most common genes and DNA. Here the sample has about 640,000 distinct CDR3 sequences; around 17% occur a single time. Around 0.96% of the sample goes to the ten largest clones.

The sequencing here drew on PBMCs from the stem cell graft donor, taken from the stem cell graft. The receptor chain draws on TRBV5-1 and TRBJ1-2; TRBD1 matches 11 bases in the middle. The sequence was collected from a human donor who donated a stem cell graft to a child with acute myeloid leukemia. CDR3 region: CASSPGQGAHGYTF. Read as DNA, the sequence is TGCGCCAGCAGCCCTGGACAGGGGGCCCATGGCTACACCTTC.